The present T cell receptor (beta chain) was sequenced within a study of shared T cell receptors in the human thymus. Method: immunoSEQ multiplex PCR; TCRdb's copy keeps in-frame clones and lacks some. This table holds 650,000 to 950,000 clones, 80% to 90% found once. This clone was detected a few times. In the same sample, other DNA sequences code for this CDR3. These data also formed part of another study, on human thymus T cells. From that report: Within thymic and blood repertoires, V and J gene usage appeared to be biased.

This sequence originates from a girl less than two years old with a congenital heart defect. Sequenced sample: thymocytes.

CDR3 sequence (DNA): TGCGCCAGCAGCTTGCAGGGAACAGATACGCAGTATTTT. It yields the protein CASSLQGTDTQYF. The rearrangement uses TRBV5-1 and TRBJ2-3; a possible D gene is TRBD1 (5 bases). The V gene's germline CDR1 is SGHRS and CDR2 YFSETQ. This CDR3 is 13 amino acids long. V was cut by 1 base and J by 3 bases, with 6 bases left in between. The entire variable domain, with the rest obtained from reference TRBV5-1 and TRBJ2-3, is as follows: KAGVTQTPRYLIKTRGQQVTLSCSPISGHRSVSWYQQTPGQGLQFLFEYFSETQRNKGNFPGRFSGRQFSNSRSEMNVSTLELGDSALYLCASSLQGTDTQYFGPGTRLTVL.